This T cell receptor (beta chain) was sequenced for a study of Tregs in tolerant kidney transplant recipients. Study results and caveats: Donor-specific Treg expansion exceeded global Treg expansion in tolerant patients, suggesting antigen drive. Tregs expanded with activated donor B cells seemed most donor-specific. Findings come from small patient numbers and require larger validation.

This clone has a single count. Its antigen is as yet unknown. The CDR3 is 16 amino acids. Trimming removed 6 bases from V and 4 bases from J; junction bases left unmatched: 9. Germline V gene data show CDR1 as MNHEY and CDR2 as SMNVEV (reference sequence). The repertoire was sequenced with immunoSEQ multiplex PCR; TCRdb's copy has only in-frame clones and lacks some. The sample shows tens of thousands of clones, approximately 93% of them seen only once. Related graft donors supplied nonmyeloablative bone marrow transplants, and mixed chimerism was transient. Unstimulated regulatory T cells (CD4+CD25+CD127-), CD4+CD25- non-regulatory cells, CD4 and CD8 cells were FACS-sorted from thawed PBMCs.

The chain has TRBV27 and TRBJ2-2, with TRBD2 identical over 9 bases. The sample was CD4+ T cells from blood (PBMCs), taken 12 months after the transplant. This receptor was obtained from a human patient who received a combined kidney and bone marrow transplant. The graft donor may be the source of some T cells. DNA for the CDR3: TGTGCCAGCAGGGGGACAGCGGGAGGAGGCACCGGGGAGCTGTTTTTT. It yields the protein CASRGTAGGGTGELFF.